This TCR beta chain came from a study of blood T cell repertoires in COVID-19 (dated by TCRdb to about 2020). Study-wide context: Samples from collaborators originated in the United States, Italy and Spain and spanned both the acute and convalescent phases of COVID-19. Subjects who had been exposed to COVID-19, were actively infected with it, or had recovered from it provided the deeply sampled blood TCRbeta repertoires that made up the dataset. HLA class I and class II types, where available, came from metadata supplied by the sample provider rather than from assay-based typing. The sample metadata nearly always contained a de-identified subject ID, COVID-19 status, age in years and sex. Samples were obtained from the ongoing ImmuneRACE study (first 160 participants) and from about 1,300 subjects provided by 6 global collaborators. The material from the prospective study consisted of cDNA or gDNA derived from T cells, B-cell-depleted T cells, or PBMCs. The repertoires were released in a freely available public database intended as a resource for research on the immune response to SARS-CoV-2. General conclusions and limits of the study: The amount of clinical and demographic metadata varied by source and participant and was provided uncurated.

Collaborating institutions collected whole blood in K2EDTA tubes following their own protocols. For TCRbeta analysis, collaborators shipped samples as frozen whole blood, isolated PBMCs, or DNA extracted from either of those sample types. CDR1 is given as SGHKS and CDR2 as YYEKEE, both from the germline V gene (reference sequence). A distance of 15 bases separates the germline ends of V and J, which lose 5 bases and 7 bases respectively. From cysteine to phenylalanine, the CDR3 is 13 amino acids long. CDR3 DNA is the only sequence kept; it has 39 bases, read in frame from the first base. TCRbeta CDR3 regions were amplified from genomic DNA by means of the immunoSEQ Assay, a bias-controlled multiplex PCR. The authors' pipeline ran thus. The number of nucleated cells in each sample was estimated from the amplification of reference gene primers within the assay. Sequence reads were collapsed and filtered to measure the absolute abundance of every unique TCRbeta CDR3 rearrangement. For each sample, productive Simpson clonality was calculated by taking the square root of Simpson's diversity index across productive rearrangements. TCRdb holds this immuneACCESS table with in-frame rearrangements only. Some clones are missing; in checked studies, unresolved V genes explain under half, and the rest has no known cause. The V and J calls and clone size come from that table; D and trimming were worked out from the DNA. The sample profile shows 180,000 or so clones; around 76% of them were found once. Of the sample, more than 6.5% is held by the ten largest clones.

Comments on this clone: Its antigen is currently not known. Per-base qualities were not stored, and no clone one base away is much larger.

The rearranged chain carries TRBV5-5 and TRBJ1-2; the D segment cannot be called with confidence. What was sequenced was peripheral blood. This receptor was identified in a woman in her 50s with active or convalescent COVID-19. The CDR3 region has the sequence CASSSDGVGGYTF. The DNA sequence follows: TGTGCCAGCAGTTCGGACGGGGTAGGTGGCTACACCTTC.